This T cell receptor (beta chain) is from a study of neurological immune-mediated disorders. On this clonotype itself: Its cognate antigen is unknown.

V dropped 4 bases and J dropped 0 bases, with 10 bases sitting between them. The CDR3 consists of 14 residues. The germline V gene encodes CDR1 SNHLY and CDR2 FYNNEI. Findings of the study overall: None of the CDR3 amino acid sequences in expanded clones turned up in more than one subject, which points to private repertoires in all groups.

5'RACE with 10-nucleotide random UMIs produced the cDNA. TCRdb reprocessed the 5' RACE reads with MiXCR, giving one entry per CDR3 protein. The profile covers 46,000 or so distinct CDR3 sequences, with about 9.4% appearing a single time and 21% taken by the ten largest. The J gene is TRBJ2-7, the V gene TRBV2, with TRBD1 as a possible D gene (6 bases). This receptor was obtained from a woman in her forties with HTLV-1-associated myelopathy (HAM/TSP). The specimen sequenced was PBMCs. The CDR3 region has the DNA TGTGCCAGCAGTGGCCCGGACAGCTCCTACGAGCAGTACTTC. This encodes CASSGPDSSYEQYF.